This T cell receptor beta chain comes out of a study of T-cell reconstitution after alpha-beta-depleted transplantation in children. Points from the study as a whole: Some patients' high day-60 TCRbeta diversity was attributed to recipient cells surviving conditioning. It was reported that alpha-beta T cells came from several hundred expanded graft clones (about two months after transplant). T-cell counts and diversity at one year post-transplant came mainly from newly produced T cells.

CDR3 length: 14 residues. CDR1 is SGHKS, CDR2 YYEKEE, per germline (reference sequence). V dropped 7 bases and J dropped 0 bases, with 14 bases sitting between them. Molecular barcoding with unique molecular identifiers was used for the TCRbeta library. TCRdb reprocessed the PCR reads with MiXCR, giving one entry per CDR3 protein. This sample has about 300,000 distinct CDR3 sequences, with over 7% found just once. This clonotype was detected only a few times. What it binds is unknown. Possible read error: a much larger clone is one base away. The material was peripheral blood, obtained 360 days after TCRalphabeta/CD19-depleted stem cell transplant. The sequence was collected from a female patient aged 2-10 years who had a stem cell transplant for Fanconi anemia, so the T cells may come from the graft donor. V and J are TRBV5-5 and TRBJ2-7; the D call may be TRBD1 or TRBD2 (5 bases each). The CDR3 region is CASGPGLSSYEQYF. CDR3 nucleotides: TGTGCCAGCGGCCCGGGGCTAAGCTCCTACGAGCAGTACTTC.